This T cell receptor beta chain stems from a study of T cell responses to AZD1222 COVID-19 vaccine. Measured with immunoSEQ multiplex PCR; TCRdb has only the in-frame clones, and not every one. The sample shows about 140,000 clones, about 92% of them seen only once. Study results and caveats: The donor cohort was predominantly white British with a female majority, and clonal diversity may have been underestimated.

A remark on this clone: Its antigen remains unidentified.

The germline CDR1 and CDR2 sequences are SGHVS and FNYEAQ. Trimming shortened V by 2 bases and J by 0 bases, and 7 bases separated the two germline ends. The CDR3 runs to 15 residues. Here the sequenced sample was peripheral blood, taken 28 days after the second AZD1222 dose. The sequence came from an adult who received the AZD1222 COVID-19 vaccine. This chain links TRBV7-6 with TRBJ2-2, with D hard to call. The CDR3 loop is CASSLLISNTGELFF. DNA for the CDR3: TGTGCCAGCAGCTTACTCATATCGAACACCGGGGAGCTGTTTTTT.